This paragraph covers one TCR beta chain sequence. The antigen is not known. This sample is part of a study of T-cell reconstitution after alpha-beta-depleted transplantation in children. Study-wide findings and caveats: In some patients, recipient T cells and intrathymic progenitors surviving conditioning explained high day-60 diversity. Once a year had passed after transplant, T-cell counts and diversity came mostly from newly produced T cells.

The TCRbeta library incorporated unique molecular identifiers. TCRdb ran MiXCR on the PCR reads and lists one entry per CDR3 protein. Found here are fewer than 450,000 distinct CDR3 sequences, about 17% of them singletons; the top ten hold approximately 44%. V shed 4 bases and J shed 10 bases, with 20 bases lying between them. CDR1 is SGHAT and CDR2 is FQNNGV in the germline V gene. The CDR3 is 16 residues long. The sequence was collected from a male patient between 2 and 10 years old who had a stem cell transplant for acute lymphoblastic leukemia, so the T cells may come from the graft donor. The sample was PBMCs, mostly from graft donor cells, taken 360 days after TCRalphabeta/CD19-depleted stem cell transplant. The chain joins TRBV11-2 to TRBJ1-6, with D maybe TRBD1 (5 bases). CDR3 region: CASSYYRAAGNSPLHF. The CDR3 coding sequence is TGTGCCAGCAGCTATTACCGGGCGGCAGGGAACTCACCCCTCCACTTT.